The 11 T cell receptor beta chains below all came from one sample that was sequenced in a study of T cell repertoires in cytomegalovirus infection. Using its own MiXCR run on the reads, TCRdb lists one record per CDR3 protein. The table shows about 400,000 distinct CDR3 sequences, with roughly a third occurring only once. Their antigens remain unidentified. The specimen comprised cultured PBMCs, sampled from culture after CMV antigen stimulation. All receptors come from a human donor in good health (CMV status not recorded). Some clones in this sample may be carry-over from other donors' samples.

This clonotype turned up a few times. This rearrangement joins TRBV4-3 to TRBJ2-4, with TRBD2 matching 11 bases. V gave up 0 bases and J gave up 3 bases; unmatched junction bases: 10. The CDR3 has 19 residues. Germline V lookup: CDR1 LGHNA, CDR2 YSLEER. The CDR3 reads CASSQDITGTSGNKNIQYF. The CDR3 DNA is TGCGCCAGCAGCCAAGACATTACCGGGACTAGCGGAAACAAAAACATTCAGTACTTC.

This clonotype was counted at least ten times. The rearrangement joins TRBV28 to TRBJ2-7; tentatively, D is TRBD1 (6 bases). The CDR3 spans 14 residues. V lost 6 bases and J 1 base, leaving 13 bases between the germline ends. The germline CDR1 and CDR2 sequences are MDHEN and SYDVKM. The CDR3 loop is CASSLTGLSYEQYF. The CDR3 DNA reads TGTGCCAGCAGCCTGACAGGCCTATCCTACGAGCAGTACTTC. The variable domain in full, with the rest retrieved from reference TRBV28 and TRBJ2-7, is DVKVTQSSRYLVKRTGEKVFLECVQDMDHENMFWYRQDPGLGLRLIYFSYDVKMKEKGDIPEGYSVSREKKERFSLILESASTNQTSMYLCASSLTGLSYEQYFGPGTRLTVT.

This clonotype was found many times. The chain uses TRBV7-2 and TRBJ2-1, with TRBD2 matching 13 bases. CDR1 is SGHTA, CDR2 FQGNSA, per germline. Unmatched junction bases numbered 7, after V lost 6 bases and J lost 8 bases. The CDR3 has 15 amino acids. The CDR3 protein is CASSRTSGSNYEQFF. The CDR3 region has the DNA TGTGCCAGCAGTCGGACTAGCGGGAGTAACTATGAGCAGTTCTTC.

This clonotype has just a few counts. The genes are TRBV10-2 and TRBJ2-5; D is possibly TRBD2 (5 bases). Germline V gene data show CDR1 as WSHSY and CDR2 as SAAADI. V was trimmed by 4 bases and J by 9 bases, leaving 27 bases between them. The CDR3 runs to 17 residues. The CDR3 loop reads CASSVATITEAGLAQYF. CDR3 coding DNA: TGCGCCAGCAGTGTAGCGACGATAACCGAGGCGGGTTTGGCCCAGTACTTC.

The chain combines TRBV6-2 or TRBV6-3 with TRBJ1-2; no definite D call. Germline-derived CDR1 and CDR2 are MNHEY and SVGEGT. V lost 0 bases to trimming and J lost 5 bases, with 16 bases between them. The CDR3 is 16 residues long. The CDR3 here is CASSYSTLDGRYGYTF. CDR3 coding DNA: TGTGCCAGCAGTTACTCGACCCTAGACGGGAGATATGGCTACACCTTC.

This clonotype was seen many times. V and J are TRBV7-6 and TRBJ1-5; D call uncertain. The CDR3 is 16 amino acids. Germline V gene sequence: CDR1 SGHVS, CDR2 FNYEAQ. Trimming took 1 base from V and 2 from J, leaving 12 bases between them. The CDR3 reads CASSLGNWGGNQPQHF. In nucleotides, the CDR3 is TGTGCCAGCAGCTTAGGTAACTGGGGAGGCAATCAGCCCCAGCATTTT.

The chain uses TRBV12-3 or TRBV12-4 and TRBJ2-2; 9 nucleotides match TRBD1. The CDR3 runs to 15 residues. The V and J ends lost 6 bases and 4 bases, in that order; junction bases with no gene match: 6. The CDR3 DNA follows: TGTGCCAGCAGCCCCCGGGACAGGGTCACCGGGGAGCTGTTTTTT. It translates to CASSPRDRVTGELFF.

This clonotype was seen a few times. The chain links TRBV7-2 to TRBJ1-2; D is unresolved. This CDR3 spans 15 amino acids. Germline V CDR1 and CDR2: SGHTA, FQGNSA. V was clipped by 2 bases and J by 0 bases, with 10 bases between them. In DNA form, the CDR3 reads TGTGCCAGCAGCTTAACGATTTTAGCTAACTATGGCTACACCTTC. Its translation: CASSLTILANYGYTF.

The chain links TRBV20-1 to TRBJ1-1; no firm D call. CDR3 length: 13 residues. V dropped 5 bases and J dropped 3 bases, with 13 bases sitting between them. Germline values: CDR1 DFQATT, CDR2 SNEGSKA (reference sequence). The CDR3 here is CSAWSHGYTEAFF. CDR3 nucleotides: TGCAGTGCTTGGTCGCACGGATACACTGAAGCTTTCTTT.

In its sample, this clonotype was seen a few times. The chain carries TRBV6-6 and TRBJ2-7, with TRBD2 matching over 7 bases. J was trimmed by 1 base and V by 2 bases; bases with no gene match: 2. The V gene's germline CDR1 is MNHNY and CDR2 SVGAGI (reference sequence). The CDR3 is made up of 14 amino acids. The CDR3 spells CASSYGGRSYEQYF. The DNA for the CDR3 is TGTGCCAGCAGTTACGGCGGGAGATCCTACGAGCAGTACTTC.

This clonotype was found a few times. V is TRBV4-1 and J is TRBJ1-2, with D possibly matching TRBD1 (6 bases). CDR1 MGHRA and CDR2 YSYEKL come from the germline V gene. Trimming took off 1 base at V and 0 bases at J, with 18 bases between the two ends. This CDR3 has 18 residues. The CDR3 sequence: CASSQAAQMTGANYGYTF. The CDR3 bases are TGCGCCAGCAGCCAAGCCGCCCAAATGACAGGCGCTAACTATGGCTACACCTTC.